Given below is one TCR beta chain in context. Its antigen is unidentified. This specimen belongs to a study of cytomegalovirus exposure and HLA in healthy donors. The CDR3 is 17 residues long. The V end was cut by 4 bases, the J end by 0 bases, with 17 bases between. Germline V gene sequence: CDR1 SGHVS, CDR2 FNYEAQ. Study conclusions and caveats: A prior analysis recorded that most TCR beta V segments were productive about 90% or about 30% of the time. The number of N-insertions in an Asian-associated ancestry cluster was reportedly below the roughly 670-donor mean in a later analysis.

The PCR had 60 Vbeta and 13 Jbeta primers. Only in-frame clones appear in the TCRdb table, and some are missing; sequencing was by immunoSEQ multiplex PCR. There are about 140,000 clones in the sample, with approximately 2% held by the top ten. The sequencing sample was made of PBMCs. The TCR originated in a woman between 18 and 29 years old in good health and CMV-seronegative. The V call is TRBV7-6, the J call TRBJ2-3; weak D call: TRBD2 (6 bases). The CDR3 loop reads CASSSQPLAPSTDTQYF. The CDR3 DNA reads as TGTGCCAGCAGCTCGCAGCCCCTAGCGCCAAGCACAGATACGCAGTATTTT.